This T cell receptor beta chain derives from a study of T-cell memory formation after mild COVID-19. Study-wide results and limits: Memory sampled before infection contained some responding clones, suggesting cross-reactive memory joined. Clones contracting day 15 to 85 were balanced CD4/CD8; later expanders leaned CD4+.

One entry per CDR3 protein, called by TCRdb with MiXCR from the 5' RACE reads. The sample shows 300,000 or so distinct CDR3 sequences, 15% to 20% of them seen only once. In its sample, this clonotype was seen a few times. Its antigen is currently unknown. Trimming removed 2 bases from V and 4 bases from J; junction bases left unmatched: 5. Per germline, CDR1 SGHRS and CDR2 YFSETQ. The CDR3 totals 15 residues. The chain combines TRBV5-1 with TRBJ2-5, with 10 bases fitting TRBD2. Material for sequencing was PBMCs or a T cell subset sorted from them (not recorded which). The clonotype comes from a man aged 18 to 30 who had mild COVID-19 (a few samples of this study predate the infection). Cell type and time point are not known. CDR3 DNA: TGCGCCAGCAGCTTCGGGGCTAGCGGGGGAGAGACCCAGTACTTC. Translating gives CASSFGASGGETQYF.